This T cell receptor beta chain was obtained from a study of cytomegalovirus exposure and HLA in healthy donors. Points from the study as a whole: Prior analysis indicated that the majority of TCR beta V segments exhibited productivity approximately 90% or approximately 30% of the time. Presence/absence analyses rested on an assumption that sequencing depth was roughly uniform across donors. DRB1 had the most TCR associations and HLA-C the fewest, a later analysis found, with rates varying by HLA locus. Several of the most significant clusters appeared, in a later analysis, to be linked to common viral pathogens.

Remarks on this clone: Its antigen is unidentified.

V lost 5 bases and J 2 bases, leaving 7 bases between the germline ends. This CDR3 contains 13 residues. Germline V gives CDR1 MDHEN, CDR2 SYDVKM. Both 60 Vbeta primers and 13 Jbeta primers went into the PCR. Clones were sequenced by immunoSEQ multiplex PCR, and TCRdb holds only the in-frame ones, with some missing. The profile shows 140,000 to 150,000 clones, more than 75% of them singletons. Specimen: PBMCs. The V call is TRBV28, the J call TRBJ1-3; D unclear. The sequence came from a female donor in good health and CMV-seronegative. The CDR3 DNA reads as TGTGCCAGCAGTCGTCCGGCTGGAAACACCATATATTTT. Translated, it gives CASSRPAGNTIYF.